Only one count was recorded for the clone carrying this TCR beta chain. When sampled, the donors appeared nominally healthy, though they likely had unrecorded immune exposures. The CDR3 consists of 17 residues. Trimming took 2 bases from V and 2 from J; bases not matched to a gene: 10. Germline V CDR1 and CDR2: MNHNS, SASEGT. This sample stems from a study of cytomegalovirus exposure and HLA in healthy donors. The PCR employed 60 Vbeta primers together with 13 Jbeta primers. Sequencing used immunoSEQ multiplex PCR; TCRdb keeps in-frame clones, though not all of them. This table holds roughly 55,000 clones, approximately 80% found once.

Sequences were obtained from PBMCs. J is TRBJ2-7 and V is TRBV6-1; 9 bases are a match to TRBD2. This clonotype originated in a female donor in good health and CMV-seronegative. CDR3 nucleotides: TGTGCCAGCAGTGAATTGGCTAGCGGGACCCTACCCTACGAGCAGTACTTC. Translated: CASSELASGTLPYEQYF.